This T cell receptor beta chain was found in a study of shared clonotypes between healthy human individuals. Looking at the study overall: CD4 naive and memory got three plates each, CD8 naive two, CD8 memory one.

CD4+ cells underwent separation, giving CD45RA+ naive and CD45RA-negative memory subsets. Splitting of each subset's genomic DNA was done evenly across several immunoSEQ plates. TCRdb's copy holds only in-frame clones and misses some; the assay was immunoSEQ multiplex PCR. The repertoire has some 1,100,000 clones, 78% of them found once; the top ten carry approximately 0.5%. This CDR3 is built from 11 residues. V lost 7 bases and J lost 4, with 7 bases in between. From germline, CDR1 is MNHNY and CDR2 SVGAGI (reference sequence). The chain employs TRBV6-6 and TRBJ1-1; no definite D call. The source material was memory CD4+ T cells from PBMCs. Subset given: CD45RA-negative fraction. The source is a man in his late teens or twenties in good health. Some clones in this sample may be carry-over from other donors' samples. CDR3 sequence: CASTGGTEAFF. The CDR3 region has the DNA TGTGCCAGCACCGGCGGCACTGAAGCTTTCTTT.